A single sample is the source of the 13 T cell receptor beta chains below, sequenced in a study of CD8 T cells in Susac syndrome. The RNA, about 0.45 to 1 ug, was put through reverse transcription using random hexamers. Each CDR3 protein is one row after TCRdb ran MiXCR on the immunoSEQ multiplex PCR reads. The repertoire holds 150,000 to 200,000 distinct CDR3 sequences, with approximately 94% as singletons. Sequenced material: CD4+ T cells from PBMCs. These receptors were obtained from a human donor with multiple sclerosis.

The table lists this clonotype with a few counts. This chain connects TRBV9 to TRBJ2-5; D is perhaps TRBD1 (6 bases). The germline V and J ends were trimmed by 3 bases and 5 bases, with 8 bases remaining between them. The CDR3 consists of 12 residues. Germline CDR1 SGDLS, CDR2 YYNGEE. The CDR3, as DNA: TGTGCCAGCAGCGCTAGGGGGGAGACCCAGTACTTC. Amino acids: CASSARGETQYF.

The rearrangement joins TRBV6-5 to TRBJ2-7; D is ambiguous. This CDR3 spans 14 amino acids. The germline CDR1 and CDR2 sequences are MNHEY and SVGAGI. V lost 8 bases to trimming and J lost 1 base, with 15 bases between them. CDR3 in amino acids: CASGAKGWSYEQYF. CDR3 in DNA: TGTGCCAGCGGCGCAAAAGGCTGGTCCTACGAGCAGTACTTC.

The rearrangement uses TRBV7-2 and TRBJ2-7, with unresolved D. V lost 2 bases and J 5 bases, leaving 16 bases between the germline ends. The CDR3 length is 15 residues. Germline V gives CDR1 SGHTA, CDR2 FQGNSA. The CDR3 DNA reads TGTGCCAGCAGCTTAATTCAACGGCGTAGAAACGAGCAGTACTTC. It translates to CASSLIQRRRNEQYF.

This chain connects TRBV7-6 to TRBJ2-7; perhaps TRBD1 as D (6 bases). V shed 5 bases and J shed 3 bases, with 14 bases lying between them. This CDR3 spans 14 amino acids. CDR1 and CDR2 (germline): SGHVS, FNYEAQ. CDR3 residues: CASSPQGSYYEQYF. CDR3 in DNA: TGTGCCAGCAGCCCACAGGGATCTTACTACGAGCAGTACTTC. Full variable domain (missing parts from reference TRBV7-6 and TRBJ2-7): GAGVSQSPRYKVTKRGQDVALRCDPISGHVSLYWYRQALGQGPEFLTYFNYEAQQDKSGLPNDRFSAERPEGSISTLTIQRTEQRDSAMYRCASSPQGSYYEQYFGPGTRLTVT.

The chain employs TRBV14 and TRBJ2-5; maybe TRBD1 (6 bases). The CDR3 is made up of 15 amino acids. V was trimmed by 2 bases and J by 3 bases, leaving 13 bases between them. CDR1 SGHDN and CDR2 FVKESK come from the germline V gene. The CDR3 DNA follows: TGTGCCAGCAGCCAAACAGGACAGCTGAAAGAGACCCAGTACTTC. It translates to CASSQTGQLKETQYF.

The V call is TRBV2, the J call TRBJ2-3; TRBD2 agrees at 10 bases. The CDR3 loop spans 15 amino acids. V lost 6 bases to trimming and J lost 2 bases; unmatched junction nucleotides: 5. Germline CDR1 and CDR2: SNHLY and FYNNEI. Here the CDR3 reads CASRSGGAFTDTQYF. As DNA, the CDR3 is TGTGCCAGCAGAAGCGGGGGGGCCTTCACAGATACGCAGTATTTT.

V and J are TRBV20-1 and TRBJ1-2; the match to TRBD1 covers 7 bases. J gave up 4 bases and V 1 base, and 6 bases lay outside the gene matches. The germline V gene encodes CDR1 DFQATT and CDR2 SNEGSKA (reference sequence). The CDR3 totals 14 residues. CDR3 amino acids: CSARVETGIYGYTF. Written as DNA, the CDR3 is TGCAGTGCTAGAGTGGAGACAGGGATCTATGGCTACACCTTC.

The chain recombines TRBV3-1 with TRBJ2-7; unclear D gene. Germline CDR1 LGHDT, CDR2 YNNKEL (reference sequence). Trimming took off 0 bases at V and 1 base at J, with 7 bases between the two ends. This CDR3 has 14 residues. CDR3 DNA: TGTGCCAGCAGCCAAGATATGGATTCCTACGAGCAGTACTTC. It is translated as CASSQDMDSYEQYF.

This CDR3 reads CASSFPPTDTQYF. CDR3 nucleotides: TGCGCCAGCAGCTTCCCCCCAACAGATACGCAGTATTTT. The chain employs TRBV5-1 and TRBJ2-3; D is unclear. Trimming cost V 2 bases and J 3 bases, with 7 bases left between them. CDR1 and CDR2 (germline): SGHRS, YFSETQ. The CDR3 totals 13 residues.

The rearrangement joins TRBV3-1 to TRBJ2-3, with no clear D. Trimming took off 5 bases at V and 4 bases at J, with 10 bases between the two ends. The CDR3 covers 13 residues. From germline, CDR1 is LGHDT and CDR2 YNNKEL (reference sequence). CDR3 sequence (DNA): TGTGCCAGCAGCTCCCAACCCGCAGATACGCAGTATTTT. Its protein product is CASSSQPADTQYF.

The chain links TRBV6-1 to TRBJ1-4; D may be TRBD1 (5 bases). V shed 8 bases and J shed 11 bases, with 9 bases lying between them. The CDR3 runs to 10 residues. CDR1 and CDR2 from the germline V gene are MNHNS and SASEGT. The CDR3 coding sequence is TGTGCCAGCGCGGCAGGGAAACTGTTTTTT. Translation gives CASAAGKLFF.

V is TRBV30 and J is TRBJ2-7, with 7 bases identical to TRBD1. This CDR3 contains 16 residues. Germline CDR1 is GTSNPN and CDR2 is SVGIG (reference sequence). V lost 2 bases to trimming and J lost 8 bases; unmatched junction nucleotides: 18. The CDR3 nucleotides read TGTGCCTGGAGTATAGGGACAGATATACGGGTACGAAAGCAGTACTTC. Amino acid sequence: CAWSIGTDIRVRKQYF.

This chain connects TRBV12-5 to TRBJ2-5; D is unclear. V lost 1 base to trimming and J lost 9 bases, with 9 bases between them. The length of the CDR3 is 12 residues. Germline CDR1 and CDR2: LGHNT and FRNRAP. The CDR3 bases are TGTGCTAGTGGTTTGGACACGTGGTCCCAGTACTTC. It encodes CASGLDTWSQYF.